This T cell receptor beta chain was sequenced during a study of T cell responses to AZD1222 COVID-19 vaccine. Germline CDR1 and CDR2: SGHNT and YYREEE (reference sequence). This CDR3 has 15 residues. Trimming shortened V by 0 bases and J by 7 bases, and 16 bases separated the two germline ends. This clone has only a few counts. Antigen unknown. Whether given at about 4 or about 12 weeks, second doses were pooled. Study conclusions and caveats: Clonal diversity may have been underestimated in mostly white British donors.

Sequenced by immunoSEQ multiplex PCR; TCRdb stores in-frame clones only, minus some. This table holds 80,000 to 100,000 clones, 80% to 90% found once. V gene TRBV5-4 combines with J gene TRBJ2-5; D unresolved. The input for sequencing was peripheral blood, taken 28 days after the second AZD1222 dose. This sequence was found in an adult who received the AZD1222 COVID-19 vaccine. This CDR3 reads CASSLATATRGTQYF. The CDR3 coding sequence is TGTGCCAGCAGCTTGGCCACAGCCACAAGAGGGACCCAGTACTTC.